This record covers a single TCR beta chain. The data stem from a study of blood T cell repertoires in COVID-19. Study background: The cDNA or gDNA used as material had been derived from T cells, B-cell-depleted T cells, or PBMCs.

Using immunoSEQ multiplex PCR, the repertoire was profiled, and TCRdb retains in-frame clones only, with some absent. The table records about 50,000 clones, around 86% of them present only once. The CDR3 has 15 amino acids. V lost 3 bases and J lost 9; bases outside the gene matches: 10. Germline CDR1 and CDR2: KGHSH and LQKENI. The sequence derives from a man in his 70s with active COVID-19. J is TRBJ1-1 and V is TRBV18, with 10 positions matching TRBD1. The sequencing sample was made of peripheral blood. CDR3 region: CASSPTGQGSSQAFF. The CDR3 DNA reads TGTGCCAGCTCACCCACGGGACAGGGGTCCTCCCAAGCTTTCTTT.